A single sample gave rise to the 28 T cell receptor beta chains below, sequenced in a study of cytomegalovirus exposure and HLA in healthy donors. Some clones are missing from TCRdb's copy, which holds only in-frame ones; the method was immunoSEQ multiplex PCR. The table shows around 130,000 clones, with about nine tenths occurring only once. Sequencing was done on a sample of PBMCs. The receptors derive from a man between 25 and 39 years old in good health and CMV-seronegative.

V is TRBV6-6 and J is TRBJ2-1; perhaps TRBD1 as D (5 bases). CDR1 and CDR2 from the germline V gene are MNHNY and SVGAGI (reference sequence). This CDR3 comprises 16 residues. Trimming shortened V by 7 bases and J by 0 bases, and 16 bases separated the two germline ends. The CDR3 nucleotides read TGTGCCAGCACCCCCGGTTGGGGCAGCTCCTACAATGAGCAGTTCTTC. This gives the protein CASTPGWGSSYNEQFF.

The rearrangement joins TRBV11-3 to TRBJ2-2; 7 bases are shared with TRBD1. CDR3 length equals 15 residues. Germline trimming cut 4 bases from V and 6 bases from J; bases unmatched to any gene: 8. The germline V gene has CDR1 SGHNT and CDR2 YENEEA. The CDR3 region is CASSSAGQVPGELFF. The CDR3 nucleotides are TGTGCCAGCAGCTCTGCCGGACAGGTCCCCGGGGAGCTGTTTTTT.

This chain joins TRBV6-1 and TRBJ2-3, with D perhaps TRBD1 (6 bases). V gave up 6 bases and J gave up 4 bases, with 11 bases separating them. Germline V lookup: CDR1 MNHNS, CDR2 SASEGT. The CDR3 covers 13 residues. This CDR3 is CASRAGVSDTQYF. The CDR3 DNA reads as TGTGCCAGCAGGGCAGGGGTTTCAGATACGCAGTATTTT.

This chain links TRBV5-1 with TRBJ2-3, with TRBD2 as a possible D gene (5 bases). Germline loops: CDR1 SGHRS, CDR2 YFSETQ. The V end was cut by 3 bases, the J end by 8 bases, with 7 bases between. The CDR3 runs to 11 residues. This CDR3 reads CASSSEATQYF. CDR3 coding DNA: TGCGCCAGCAGCTCGGAGGCTACGCAGTATTTT.

The rearrangement joins TRBV28 to TRBJ2-7; a possible D gene is TRBD1 (5 bases). This CDR3 comprises 15 residues. Trimming removed 4 bases at V and 2 bases at J, with 15 bases between. Germline CDR1 MDHEN, CDR2 SYDVKM. The CDR3: CASSWVNRNTYEQYF. The CDR3, as DNA: TGTGCCAGCAGTTGGGTTAACAGGAATACCTACGAGCAGTACTTC.

The rearrangement links TRBV28 to TRBJ1-2; tentatively, D is TRBD1 (6 bases). CDR1 is MDHEN and CDR2 is SYDVKM in the germline V gene. This CDR3 spans 14 amino acids. V dropped 6 bases and J dropped 6 bases, with 17 bases sitting between them. CDR3 coding DNA: TGTGCCAGCAGCCCCCCTGGGGGGGCGCATGGCTACACCTTC. Amino acid sequence: CASSPPGGAHGYTF.

This clone came up once. The genes are TRBV5-1 and TRBJ2-4, with D perhaps TRBD1 (7 bases). CDR1 and CDR2 (germline): SGHRS, YFSETQ. This CDR3 is built from 19 residues. The V end was cut by 4 bases, the J end by 9 bases, with 32 bases between. For the CDR3, the DNA is TGCGCCAGCAGCACAGAACCAGGGGGTTCCGCGGGGAAGAACGGCATTCAGTACTTC. Protein: CASSTEPGGSAGKNGIQYF.

This chain links TRBV4-3 with TRBJ2-7, with 9 bases lining up with TRBD1. CDR1 is LGHNA, CDR2 YSLEER, per germline. This CDR3 contains 15 residues. The trim removed 1 base at V and 3 bases at J, leaving 4 bases unmatched. The CDR3 region has the DNA TGCGCCAGCAGCCAAGCCCGGGACAGGGTCTACGAGCAGTACTTC. This translates into CASSQARDRVYEQYF.

The V gene is TRBV5-4, the J gene TRBJ1-3, with D unresolved. The CDR3 is 15 amino acids. The germline V gene encodes CDR1 SGHNT and CDR2 YYREEE (reference sequence). With 0 bases removed from V and 0 bases from J, the gap between germline ends came to 7 bases. The CDR3 nucleotides read TGTGCCAGCAGCTTGGACGCGCTCTCTGGAAACACCATATATTTT. As protein: CASSLDALSGNTIYF.

This chain uses TRBV5-1 with TRBJ1-2; TRBD1 matches 11 bases. This CDR3 region has 16 residues. The ends lost 4 bases at V and 4 bases at J; junction bases unmatched: 9. CDR1 and CDR2 from the germline V gene are SGHRS and YFSETQ. The CDR3 DNA reads TGCGCCAGCAGCGCCGGGACAGGGGGTTCCGCCTATGGCTACACCTTC. Its protein product is CASSAGTGGSAYGYTF.

The CDR3 DNA reads as TGTGCCAGCAGCCCAGGGCCGGCCAAAGGGGAGACCCAGTACTTC. This sequence encodes CASSPGPAKGETQYF. The chain employs TRBV5-6 and TRBJ2-5, with D possibly TRBD1 on 5 matching bases. CDR3 length equals 15 residues. Trimming shortened V by 4 bases and J by 5 bases, and 18 bases separated the two germline ends. Germline V gene lookup returns CDR1 SGHDT and CDR2 YYEEEE.

This clone was seen a handful of times. This chain links TRBV6-1 with TRBJ1-2; TRBD1 agrees at 7 bases. From germline, CDR1 is MNHNS and CDR2 SASEGT. This CDR3 spans 12 amino acids. V was clipped by 4 bases and J by 6 bases; unmatched bases: 2. This CDR3 is CASSGQGNGYTF. The CDR3 DNA reads as TGTGCCAGCAGTGGACAGGGTAATGGCTACACCTTC.

The chain is built from TRBV5-1 and TRBJ1-4; 9 bases align to TRBD1. V dropped 4 bases and J dropped 4; count of bases not matched to a gene: 8. Germline-derived CDR1 and CDR2 are SGHRS and YFSETQ. CDR3 length equals 16 residues. The CDR3 reads CASSIYGQGNNEKLFF. In nucleotides, the CDR3 is TGCGCCAGCAGCATCTACGGACAGGGGAATAATGAAAAACTGTTTTTT.

The chain combines TRBV7-8 with TRBJ2-1, with D perhaps TRBD1 (7 bases). V was trimmed by 4 bases and J by 1 base, leaving 17 bases between them. This CDR3 has 17 residues. Germline-derived CDR1 and CDR2 are SGHVS and FQNEAQ. The CDR3 loop reads CASSSRGQGGSYNEQFF. The CDR3 DNA reads TGTGCCAGCAGCTCTAGGGGCCAGGGGGGTTCCTACAATGAGCAGTTCTTC.

The chain carries TRBV27 and TRBJ1-4; D gene ambiguous. Germline CDR1 reads MNHEY; CDR2 reads SMNVEV (reference sequence). The germline V and J ends were trimmed by 1 base and 4 bases, with 10 bases remaining between them. There are 15 residues in the CDR3. In DNA form, the CDR3 reads TGTGCCAGCAGTTTATTTGCAAGCGATAATGAAAAACTGTTTTTT. This codes for CASSLFASDNEKLFF.

J is TRBJ2-1 and V is TRBV6-6; D is undetermined. This CDR3 has 11 amino acids. Trimming shortened V by 5 bases and J by 8 bases, and 7 bases separated the two germline ends. Germline assignment: CDR1 MNHNY and CDR2 SVGAGI (reference sequence). CDR3 in amino acids: CASSHSHEQFF. The CDR3, as DNA: TGTGCCAGCAGTCACAGTCATGAGCAGTTCTTC.

The rearrangement joins TRBV10-3 to TRBJ2-7; 14 bases map to TRBD2. This CDR3 spans 13 amino acids. Germline CDR1 ENHRY, CDR2 SYGVKD. With V trimmed by 8 bases and J by 12 bases, 9 bases remained unmatched. CDR3 in DNA: TGTGCCATCCAACCGGGACTAGCGGGGGTTAGGTACTTC. It encodes CAIQPGLAGVRYF.

The CDR3 loop is CASSLGQGAYNEQFF. Here the CDR3 DNA reads TGTGCCAGCAGCTTAGGACAGGGGGCTTACAATGAGCAGTTCTTC. This chain connects TRBV7-6 to TRBJ2-1; TRBD1 agrees at 10 bases. This CDR3 is built from 15 residues. The germline V gene encodes CDR1 SGHVS and CDR2 FNYEAQ. Trimming cost V 1 base and J 4 bases; bases outside gene matches: 1.

This clone was observed a single time. The rearrangement links TRBV5-6 to TRBJ1-6; no clear D gene. Germline CDR1 SGHDT, CDR2 YYEEEE. The CDR3 sequence is 14 residues long. The V and J ends lost 4 bases and 6 bases respectively, with 11 bases between them. CDR3 sequence reads: CASSLMASNSPLHF. Here the CDR3 DNA reads TGTGCCAGCAGCCTCATGGCCTCTAATTCACCCCTCCACTTT.

V gene TRBV5-1 combines with J gene TRBJ2-7; 8 bases align to TRBD1. The ends lost 4 bases at V and 5 bases at J; junction bases unmatched: 11. Germline loops: CDR1 SGHRS, CDR2 YFSETQ. The CDR3 totals 15 residues. The CDR3 nucleotides are TGCGCCAGCAGCACGGACAGGGTAACGGGCAACGAGCAGTACTTC. Amino acid sequence: CASSTDRVTGNEQYF.

The chain combines TRBV10-3 with TRBJ1-2, with D unclear. The V end lost 2 bases, the J end lost 4 bases, and 11 bases lay between the germline ends. The CDR3 spans 14 residues. Germline V CDR1 and CDR2: ENHRY, SYGVKD. The CDR3: CAISEGLHFYGYTF. In nucleotides, the CDR3 is TGTGCCATCAGTGAGGGGCTGCATTTCTATGGCTACACCTTC.

The genes are TRBV2 and TRBJ2-5; a weak D match, TRBD2 (7 bases). The CDR3 totals 15 residues. Looked up from germline, CDR1 is SNHLY and CDR2 is FYNNEI. Trimming left V 5 bases short and J 1 base short, with 14 bases between. The CDR3 loop reads CASSLGGGLQETQYF. In DNA form, the CDR3 reads TGTGCCAGCAGTCTTGGGGGGGGCCTCCAAGAGACCCAGTACTTC.

The V and J genes are TRBV9 and TRBJ1-6; D unresolved. Trimming stripped 4 bases from V and 15 bases from J, with 17 bases between. Germline V gene sequence: CDR1 SGDLS, CDR2 YYNGEE. This CDR3 region has 13 residues. Here the CDR3 DNA reads TGTGCCAGCAGCCCCGCCGCGGGCATGAACCTCCACTTT. Translating it yields CASSPAAGMNLHF.

J is TRBJ2-3 and V is TRBV19, with 8 positions matching TRBD1. Germline CDR1 and CDR2: LNHDA and SQIVND (reference sequence). This CDR3 is built from 18 residues. V shed 5 bases, J shed 0 bases, and the junction held 13 bases outside the gene matches. The CDR3 sequence is CASSRRPGQVTSTDTQYF. For the CDR3, the DNA is TGTGCCAGTAGTCGACGCCCGGGACAGGTTACTAGCACAGATACGCAGTATTTT.

In this sample, this clone turned up a few times. The CDR3, as DNA: TGCGCCAGCAGCCCCGGGGAGGTAGACACTGAAGCTTTCTTT. It encodes CASSPGEVDTEAFF. The chain uses TRBV5-1 and TRBJ1-1; no reliable D call. Trimming took 4 bases from V and 3 from J, leaving 13 bases between them. Germline values: CDR1 SGHRS, CDR2 YFSETQ. This CDR3 spans 14 amino acids.

V usage is TRBV5-6 and J usage is TRBJ2-7, with 12 bases that match TRBD2. The CDR3 is made up of 14 amino acids. V shed 4 bases and J 3 bases; nucleotides not matched to a gene: 2. Germline CDR1 is SGHDT and CDR2 is YYEEEE. The CDR3 DNA reads TGTGCCAGCAGCATGGGACTAGCGGGCTACGAGCAGTACTTC. It specifies CASSMGLAGYEQYF.

Points on this clone: Distinct nucleotide sequences in the sample also encode this CDR3. This chain uses TRBV5-1 with TRBJ1-5, with D tentatively TRBD1 (5 bases). The CDR3 contains 14 residues. Germline V gene lookup returns CDR1 SGHRS and CDR2 YFSETQ. V was trimmed by 2 bases and J by 2 bases, leaving 8 bases between them. The CDR3 is CASSLGTGNQPQHF. Written as DNA, the CDR3 is TGCGCCAGCAGCTTAGGGACTGGCAATCAGCCCCAGCATTTT.

The rearrangement uses TRBV6-6 and TRBJ1-1; the D gene is possibly TRBD1 (5 bases). V was cut by 9 bases and J by 4 bases, with 15 bases left in between. The germline V gene has CDR1 MNHNY and CDR2 SVGAGI (reference sequence). The CDR3 is 13 amino acids. CDR3 coding DNA: TGTGCCAGAAACAGCCACGGGGGCACTGAAGCTTTCTTT. Translating it yields CARNSHGGTEAFF.